Below are 5 T cell receptor beta chains sequenced from a single sample in a study of memory CD8 T cells in hepatitis C reinfection. Time point meaning: pre-reinfection, 55 to 20 weeks before reinfection detection. The sorted cells went straight to TCR sequencing with no prior in vitro expansion. Profiling relied on immunoSEQ multiplex PCR, and the TCRdb table lists in-frame clones only, not all of them. The profile shows about 50,000 clones, about nine tenths of them singletons. The sample comprised naive CD8+ T cells sorted from blood. The receptors shown here come from a man aged 18 to 35 with hepatitis C virus infection.

The chain joins TRBV5-6 to TRBJ2-1, with 8 bases aligning to TRBD1. Germline trimming cut 2 bases from V and 4 bases from J; bases unmatched to any gene: 5. The length of the CDR3 is 15 residues. Looked up from germline, CDR1 is SGHDT and CDR2 is YYEEEE. The CDR3 is CASSFGTGKYNEQFF. The CDR3 DNA is TGTGCCAGCAGCTTCGGGACAGGCAAATACAATGAGCAGTTCTTC. Full variable domain (missing parts from reference TRBV5-6 and TRBJ2-1): DAGVTQSPTHLIKTRGQQVTLRCSPKSGHDTVSWYQQALGQGPQFIFQYYEEEERQRGNFPDRFSGHQFPNYSSELNVNALLLGDSALYLCASSFGTGKYNEQFFGPGTRLTVL.

The chain links TRBV7-9 to TRBJ2-7; possible D gene TRBD2, 6 bases. The V gene lost 4 bases and the J gene lost 6 bases, with 7 bases spanning the gap. This CDR3 is built from 11 residues. The germline gives CDR1 SEHNR, CDR2 FQNEAQ (reference sequence). CDR3 DNA sequence: TGTGCCAGCAGCTGGGGAGGCGAGCAGTACTTC. Its translation is CASSWGGEQYF.

The CDR3 spells CSVTGHLERDEQFF. In DNA, the CDR3 is TGCAGCGTTACGGGACACCTTGAGAGGGATGAGCAGTTCTTC. This chain joins TRBV29-1 and TRBJ2-1; D is possibly TRBD1 (6 bases). Germline lookup yields CDR1 SQVTM and CDR2 ANQGSEA. This CDR3 region has 14 residues. Trimming left V 5 bases short and J 8 bases short, with 19 bases between.

V gene TRBV19 combines with J gene TRBJ2-1; D is perhaps TRBD1 (5 bases). Trimming removed 3 bases at V and 5 bases at J, with 8 bases between. Germline V gives CDR1 LNHDA, CDR2 SQIVND (reference sequence). The CDR3 is made up of 13 amino acids. CDR3 protein: CASSMDNDNEQFF. CDR3 DNA sequence: TGTGCCAGTAGTATGGACAATGACAATGAGCAGTTCTTC.

CDR3 region: CASSDAGAGRNLRNEQFF. The CDR3 region has the DNA TGTGCCAGCAGTGATGCAGGGGCAGGGCGTAACCTTAGGAATGAGCAGTTCTTC. The V and J genes are TRBV25-1 and TRBJ2-1, with D maybe TRBD1 (6 bases). This CDR3 comprises 18 residues. V gave up 3 bases and J gave up 7 bases, with 25 bases separating them. Germline-derived CDR1 and CDR2 are MGHDK and SYGVNS.